This T cell receptor (beta chain) emerged from a study of blood T cell repertoires in COVID-19. The wider study: From T cells, B-cell-depleted T cells, or PBMCs came the material, which was cDNA or gDNA.

In the original analysis: Counts of nucleated cells, estimated from reference gene primer amplification, were obtained. Only in-frame clones appear in the TCRdb table, and some are missing; sequencing was by immunoSEQ multiplex PCR. V, J and clone size were drawn from that table, and D and trimming were deduced from the DNA. The sample lists 190,000 or so clones, approximately 88% seen once, with about 8.1% in the top ten. CDR3 length equals 16 residues. Per the germline V gene, CDR1 is LGHDT and CDR2 is YNNKEL (reference sequence). After removal of 4 bases from V and 1 base from J, the junction contained 8 bases not matched to a gene. This clone was picked up a small number of times. Which cohort a participant joined came from the clinical history participants gave.

The source is a woman aged 18-29 years who had recovered from COVID-19. Source material: PBMCs or T cells enriched from blood (not recorded which). This sequence joins TRBV3-1 (or the pseudogene TRBV3-2) and TRBJ2-3, with TRBD1 identical over 7 bases. For the CDR3, the DNA is TGTGCCAGCAGCCTGACAGGGAAAAGGGGCACAGATACGCAGTATTTT. Protein sequence: CASSLTGKRGTDTQYF.